The 8 T cell receptor beta chains below come from one sample, sequenced in a study of blood T cells in healthy people across ages. Combining a sample-barcoded 5' primer with a J-beta primer mix, a second PCR ran for about 6 to 12 cycles. In TCRdb, the 5' RACE reads were re-called with MiXCR into one record per CDR3 protein. The repertoire holds approximately 680,000 distinct CDR3 sequences, with approximately 29% as singletons. The sequenced material came from blood. The source of these receptors is a woman older than 75 in good health.

This clonotype was seen a few times. The chain employs TRBV20-1 and TRBJ1-1; D ambiguous. There are 11 residues in the CDR3. Per the germline V gene, CDR1 is DFQATT and CDR2 is SNEGSKA (reference sequence). The V and J ends lost 5 bases and 5 bases respectively, with 9 bases between them. Written as DNA, the CDR3 is TGCAGTGCTCAGGCTGGGACTGAAGCTTTCTTT. Amino acid sequence: CSAQAGTEAFF.

Notes on this clonotype: The junction departs from the called germline gene at one end, perhaps through a read error. The gene calls are TRBV12-3 or TRBV12-4 and TRBJ2-6; maybe TRBD2 (5 bases). The CDR3 is made up of 15 amino acids. CDR3 coding DNA: TGTACCAGCAGTCTCGGACTGACTGGGGCCAACGTCCTGACTTTC. This gives the protein CTSSLGLTGANVLTF.

The chain employs TRBV12-3 or TRBV12-4 and TRBJ1-6, with 8 bases fitting TRBD1. The junction had 6 bases not matched to a gene; V was cut back by 7 bases and J by 4 bases. This CDR3 has 15 residues. CDR3 sequence: CASNSGTGYNSPLHF. The CDR3 DNA reads TGTGCCAGCAACTCCGGGACAGGTTATAATTCACCCCTCCACTTT.

Ten or more counts support this clonotype. This chain links TRBV2 with TRBJ2-3; D gene uncertain. Trimming stripped 0 bases from V and 4 bases from J, with 17 bases between. The CDR3 has 17 residues. Germline V CDR1 and CDR2: SNHLY, FYNNEI. CDR3 coding DNA: TGTGCCAGCAGTGAAGCGCTATGGACCCGGAGCGCAGATACGCAGTATTTT. Translated: CASSEALWTRSADTQYF.

At least ten counts were recorded for this clonotype. V gene TRBV29-1 combines with J gene TRBJ1-6; 7 bases are a match to TRBD1. The germline CDR1 and CDR2 sequences are SQVTM and ANQGSEA. This CDR3 comprises 14 residues. V shed 4 bases and J 5 bases; nucleotides not matched to a gene: 5. The DNA of the CDR3 is TGCAGCGTTGGACAGGGTGTCGATAATTCACCCCTCCACTTT. Its translation: CSVGQGVDNSPLHF.

There are many counts of this clonotype. This sequence joins TRBV6-2 or TRBV6-3 and TRBJ2-1, with 9 bases matching TRBD1. The V gene end was trimmed by 4 bases and the J gene end by 1 base; junction bases not matched to a gene: 8. Germline loops: CDR1 MNHEY, CDR2 SVGEGT. This CDR3 is 17 amino acids long. The CDR3 is CASSFSTGTGSYNEQFF. In DNA form, the CDR3 reads TGTGCCAGCAGTTTTTCCACCGGGACAGGGTCCTACAATGAGCAGTTCTTC.

This clonotype was seen a few times. CDR3 sequence: CASSQAGDSVTF. The CDR3 DNA reads TGTGCCAGCAGCCAAGCTGGGGACAGCGTCACCTTC. The rearrangement links TRBV3-1 to TRBJ1-2; 7 positions agree with TRBD1. Losses at the gene ends were 1 base for V and 13 bases for J; bases not matched to a gene: 6. Germline V gives CDR1 LGHDT, CDR2 YNNKEL (reference sequence). CDR3 length: 12 amino acids. Filled out from reference TRBV3-1 and TRBJ1-2, the complete variable domain reads DTAVSQTPKYLVTQMGNDKSIKCEQNLGHDTMYWYKQDSKKFLKIMFSYNNKELIINETVPNRFSPKSPDKAHLNLHINSLELGDSAVYFCASSQAGDSVTFGSGTRLTVV.

This clonotype came up many times. V usage is TRBV9 and J usage is TRBJ2-5; the match to TRBD2 covers 8 bases. Trimming cost V 2 bases and J 0 bases; bases outside gene matches: 3. The germline V gene has CDR1 SGDLS and CDR2 YYNGEE. CDR3 size: 15 residues. The chain's CDR3 is CASSVSGGYQETQYF. The CDR3 nucleotides are TGTGCCAGCAGCGTGAGCGGGGGATACCAAGAGACCCAGTACTTC.